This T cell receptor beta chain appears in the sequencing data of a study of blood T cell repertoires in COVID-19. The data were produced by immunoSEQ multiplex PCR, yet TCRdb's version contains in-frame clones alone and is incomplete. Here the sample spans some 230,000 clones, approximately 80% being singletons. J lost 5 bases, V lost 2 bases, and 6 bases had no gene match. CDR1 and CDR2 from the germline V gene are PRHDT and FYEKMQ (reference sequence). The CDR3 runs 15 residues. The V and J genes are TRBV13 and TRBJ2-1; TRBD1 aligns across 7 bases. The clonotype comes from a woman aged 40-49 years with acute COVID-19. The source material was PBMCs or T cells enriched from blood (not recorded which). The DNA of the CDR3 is TGTGCCAGCAGCTTACGGACAGGTATACACAATGAGCAGTTCTTC. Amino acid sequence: CASSLRTGIHNEQFF. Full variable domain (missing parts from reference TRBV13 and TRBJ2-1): AAGVIQSPRHLIKEKRETATLKCYPIPRHDTVYWYQQGPGQDPQFLISFYEKMQSDKGSIPDRFSAQQFSDYHSELNMSSLELGDSALYFCASSLRTGIHNEQFFGPGTRLTVL.